Below, one T cell receptor beta chain is given with its context. Its matching antigen is unknown. CDR3 size: 15 residues. Germline CDR1 and CDR2: MNHEY and SVGEGT. The V and J ends lost 0 bases and 7 bases respectively, with 16 bases between them. The sample is drawn from a study of Ad26.COV2.S vaccination and SARS-CoV-2 variants. Study conclusions and caveats: Ad26.COV2.S recipients had broader spike-specific TCRs (P = 0.0014).

Regarding treatment: some 20 received Ad26.COV2.S at low or high dose, single or two shots; about 5 received placebo; per-sample allocation not given. All samples were drawn on day 63, counting from the first vaccine or placebo injection. Data came from immunoSEQ multiplex PCR; TCRdb stores just in-frame clones and leaves some out. The data show hundreds of thousands of clones, with over 80% seen just once and roughly 1.7% held by the top ten. This clonotype was obtained from a person aged 18 to 65 who received the Ad26.COV2.S COVID-19 vaccine or a placebo. V gene TRBV6-2 or TRBV6-3 combines with J gene TRBJ2-7, with D hard to call. The sample here was peripheral blood, taken in a trial of Ad26.COV2.S vaccine versus placebo. CDR3 in DNA: TGTGCCAGCAGTTACTCATCAGGATCCGAAGGGGAGCAGTACTTC. Translated, it gives CASSYSSGSEGEQYF.